A selection of T cell receptor beta chains follows, all from one sample in a study of T cells in tumors after PD-1 blockade. The table came from immunoSEQ multiplex PCR; TCRdb's copy has only in-frame clones and leaves some out. The table has thousands of clones, around 66% seen once. The sample in question was tumor tissue, obtained after anti-PD-1 treatment. All receptors come from a human donor with basal cell carcinoma. CDR3s include the opening cysteine and the closing phenylalanine or tryptophan. Fields, in order: J gene, V gene, clone size, D gene, CDR3 length, CDR3 DNA, CDR3 protein. A D gene is named only where the DNA matches it firmly. Clone size appears in some rows only: once, few, many, or a class for an expanded clone.

j_call: TRBJ2-3
v_call: TRBV19
clone_size: -
d_call: TRBD2
cdr3_length: 16
cdr3_nt: TGTGCCAGTAGCTCGGGACTAGCGGGGCTCACAGATACGCAGTATTTT
cdr3_aa: CASSSGLAGLTDTQYF

j_call: TRBJ2-7
v_call: TRBV28
clone_size: -
d_call: -
cdr3_length: 14
cdr3_nt: TGTGCCAGTTATTCGGGTAGGTTATCCTACGAGCAGTACTTC
cdr3_aa: CASYSGRLSYEQYF

j_call: TRBJ2-3
v_call: TRBV5-1
clone_size: -
d_call: TRBD2
cdr3_length: 15
cdr3_nt: TGCGCCAGCAGCCTACTAGCGGGGGGCGGGGATACGCAGTATTTT
cdr3_aa: CASSLLAGGGDTQYF

j_call: TRBJ2-5
v_call: TRBV6-1
clone_size: few
d_call: TRBD2
cdr3_length: 15
cdr3_nt: TGTGCCAGCAGTGACCTAGCGGGGGGGGCGGAGACCCAGTACTTC
cdr3_aa: CASSDLAGGAETQYF

j_call: TRBJ2-7
v_call: TRBV19
clone_size: large
d_call: TRBD2
cdr3_length: 14
cdr3_nt: TGTGCCAGTAGTATCGGCGGGGGGACCTACGAGCAGTACTTC
cdr3_aa: CASSIGGGTYEQYF

j_call: TRBJ2-7
v_call: TRBV5-1
clone_size: -
d_call: TRBD2
cdr3_length: 14
cdr3_nt: TGCGCCAGCAGACCCGGGACTAGCAAGGGCGAGCAGTACTTC
cdr3_aa: CASRPGTSKGEQYF

j_call: TRBJ2-7
v_call: TRBV15
clone_size: -
d_call: -
cdr3_length: 13
cdr3_nt: TGTGCCACCAGCATGCAACAGGGCTACGAGCAGTACTTC
cdr3_aa: CATSMQQGYEQYF

j_call: TRBJ2-7
v_call: TRBV7-9
clone_size: -
d_call: -
cdr3_length: 14
cdr3_nt: TGTGCCAGCAGCTTAGATGGGTGGACCTACGAGCAGTACTTC
cdr3_aa: CASSLDGWTYEQYF

j_call: TRBJ2-5
v_call: TRBV9
clone_size: few
d_call: -
cdr3_length: 16
cdr3_nt: TGTGCCAGCAGCCCTCAGGGGGGGGGATCCCAAGAGACCCAGTACTTC
cdr3_aa: CASSPQGGGSQETQYF

j_call: TRBJ1-4
v_call: TRBV4-1
clone_size: -
d_call: -
cdr3_length: 18
cdr3_nt: TGCGCCAGCAGCCAAGAGTCGGGGGTAGTTGCAACTAATGAAAAACTGTTTTTT
cdr3_aa: CASSQESGVVATNEKLFF

j_call: TRBJ1-6
v_call: TRBV7-9
clone_size: -
d_call: -
cdr3_length: 14
cdr3_nt: TGTGCCAGCACTACCAGGGGACTGAATTCACCCCTCCACTTT
cdr3_aa: CASTTRGLNSPLHF

j_call: TRBJ2-3
v_call: TRBV3-1/TRBV3-2
clone_size: -
d_call: TRBD2
cdr3_length: 15
cdr3_nt: TGTGCCAGCAGCCCGGGACTAGCGGGCGTAGGTACGCAGTATTTT
cdr3_aa: CASSPGLAGVGTQYF

j_call: TRBJ2-4
v_call: TRBV3-1/TRBV3-2
clone_size: -
d_call: -
cdr3_length: 18
cdr3_nt: TGTGCCAGCAGCAACTTTGCTCCCATTTGCAAAGAAAAAAACATTCAGTACTTC
cdr3_aa: CASSNFAPICKEKNIQYF

j_call: TRBJ1-3
v_call: TRBV7-9
clone_size: -
d_call: -
cdr3_length: 12
cdr3_nt: TGTGCCAGCAGCGAAGCAGGAAACACCATATATTTT
cdr3_aa: CASSEAGNTIYF

j_call: TRBJ2-3
v_call: TRBV3-1/TRBV3-2
clone_size: -
d_call: -
cdr3_length: 15
cdr3_nt: TGTGCCGGCAGCCAAGGTTTCTATATGTCGGATACGCAGTATTTT
cdr3_aa: CAGSQGFYMSDTQYF

j_call: TRBJ2-7
v_call: TRBV3-1/TRBV3-2
clone_size: few
d_call: -
cdr3_length: 14
cdr3_nt: TGTGCCAGCAGTCCTCGGGGGCCGCTCTTCGAGCAGTACTTC
cdr3_aa: CASSPRGPLFEQYF

j_call: TRBJ2-7
v_call: TRBV30
clone_size: -
d_call: TRBD1
cdr3_length: 11
cdr3_nt: TGTGCCCGGGGACAGTCTTACGAGCAGTACTTC
cdr3_aa: CARGQSYEQYF